Presented here are 21 T cell receptor beta chains from one specimen sequenced in a study of T cells expressing NK-cell markers. Reprocessing the 5' RACE reads, TCRdb reports a single entry for every CDR3 protein and omits DNA. The sample spans over 350,000 distinct CDR3 sequences; the ten largest clones claim around 11%. Sequences were obtained from blood T cells: a sorted CD56 or NKG2C T cell subset, CD4+ or CD8+ T cells, or bulk PBMC T cells (not recorded which). These receptors originate from a woman in her forties or fifties in good health.

The chain employs TRBV6-5 and TRBJ2-1; TCRdb proposes TRBD2, but this gene call is untestable without DNA. CDR1 and CDR2 from the germline V gene are MNHEY and SVGAGI. The CDR3 is 13 residues long. CDR3 amino acids: CASSPKRNNEQFF.

The V and J genes are TRBV6-4 and TRBJ2-2. Germline loops: CDR1 MRHNA, CDR2 SNTAGT. The CDR3 totals 16 residues. CDR3 loop: CASSESLAPTGRELFF.

The V and J genes are TRBV28 and TRBJ1-4. This CDR3 region has 11 residues. From germline, CDR1 is MDHEN and CDR2 SYDVKM. The CDR3: CASSFNGVMFF. Based on the CDR3 plus reference TRBV28 and TRBJ1-4, the full variable domain is DVKVTQSSRYLVKRTGEKVFLECVQDMDHENMFWYRQDPGLGLRLIYFSYDVKMKEKGDIPEGYSVSREKKERFSLILESASTNQTSMYLCASSFNGVMFFGSGTQLSVL.

The chain has TRBV19 and TRBJ1-2; the TCRdb call, TRBD1, lacks DNA for checking. Per germline, CDR1 LNHDA and CDR2 SQIVND (reference sequence). The CDR3 is made up of 17 amino acids. CDR3 amino acids: CASSMYPGRKGSYGYTF.

The rearrangement joins TRBV5-6 to TRBJ2-7; TCRdb indicates TRBD1, and absent DNA this call remains unverified. The CDR3 spans 14 residues. CDR1 and CDR2 from the germline V gene are SGHDT and YYEEEE. The CDR3 sequence is CASSLSARDHEQYF.

The chain links TRBV5-1 to TRBJ1-1; TCRdb calls TRBD1, which cannot be checked without DNA. The length of the CDR3 is 14 residues. Germline CDR1 SGHRS, CDR2 YFSETQ. The CDR3 sequence is CASQIEPMSSEAFF.

This chain uses TRBV4-1 with TRBJ1-4; there is no DNA to check the TCRdb D call of TRBD1. The CDR3 sequence is 16 residues long. Germline-derived CDR1 and CDR2 are MGHRA and YSYEKL. The chain's CDR3 is CASSLEGGGLKEKLFF.

CDR3 amino acids: CAISESGRGLRAEAFF. The chain combines TRBV10-3 with TRBJ1-1; TCRdb's D call of TRBD1 is untestable without DNA. From germline, CDR1 is ENHRY and CDR2 SYGVKD. This CDR3 is 16 amino acids long.

This rearrangement joins TRBV29-1 to TRBJ2-1; TCRdb's assignment of TRBD1 cannot be checked, as there is no DNA. CDR1 and CDR2 (germline): SQVTM, ANQGSEA. CDR3 length: 15 amino acids. CDR3 sequence reads: CSVRETGTTYNEQFF.

The chain couples TRBV15 to TRBJ1-1; TCRdb's assignment of TRBD1 cannot be checked, as there is no DNA. The germline V gene has CDR1 LNHNV and CDR2 YYDKDF (reference sequence). The CDR3 covers 18 residues. CDR3 loop: CATSRGVEAGRLNTEAFF.

V usage is TRBV2 and J usage is TRBJ2-5; checking the TCRdb D call of TRBD2 is not possible without DNA. This CDR3 region has 19 residues. In germline, CDR1 is SNHLY, CDR2 FYNNEI. The CDR3 spells CASSEVGSGLIGGQETQYF.

The chain recombines TRBV30 with TRBJ1-3. The CDR3 has 14 amino acids. The germline V gene encodes CDR1 GTSNPN and CDR2 SVGIG (reference sequence). CDR3 in amino acids: CAWTYGFSGNTIYF.

The chain employs TRBV19 and TRBJ1-1. CDR1 is LNHDA, CDR2 SQIVND, per germline (reference sequence). The CDR3 sequence is 13 residues long. The CDR3 here is CASRLHTNTEAFF.

The V and J genes are TRBV7-9 and TRBJ2-5; the TRBD2 assignment by TCRdb is unverifiable without DNA. The CDR3 is 14 residues long. Looked up from germline, CDR1 is SEHNR and CDR2 is FQNEAQ (reference sequence). CDR3 sequence reads: CASDPAGGSETQYF. Full variable domain (missing parts from reference TRBV7-9 and TRBJ2-5): DTGVSQNPRHKITKRGQNVTFRCDPISEHNRLYWYRQTLGQGPEFLTYFQNEAQLEKSRLLSDRFSAERPKGSFSTLEIQRTEQGDSAMYLCASDPAGGSETQYFGPGTRLLVL.

The chain has TRBV10-3 and TRBJ1-1. This CDR3 region has 15 residues. CDR1 and CDR2 from the germline V gene are ENHRY and SYGVKD. CDR3 sequence reads: CAISEFVALSTEAFF.

This chain uses TRBV5-6 with TRBJ2-3; with no DNA, the TCRdb D assignment of TRBD2 cannot be verified. This CDR3 spans 15 amino acids. In germline, CDR1 is SGHDT, CDR2 YYEEEE. This CDR3 is CASSPRLAVTDTQYF.

The chain combines TRBV12-3 or TRBV12-4 with TRBJ1-2; TCRdb's D call of TRBD1 is untestable without DNA. There are 13 residues in the CDR3. The chain's CDR3 is CASRAGGADGYTF.

The chain recombines TRBV5-1 with TRBJ2-2. This CDR3 has 16 amino acids. The germline V gene encodes CDR1 SGHRS and CDR2 YFSETQ. The CDR3 loop is CASSSLVAINTGELFF.

The rearrangement uses TRBV7-9 and TRBJ2-3; TCRdb proposes TRBD1, but this gene call is untestable without DNA. Germline V gene sequence: CDR1 SEHNR, CDR2 FQNEAQ (reference sequence). The CDR3 totals 15 residues. CDR3 sequence reads: CASSLEQTGLDTQYF.

The chain recombines TRBV3-1 with TRBJ2-5; there is no DNA to check the TCRdb D call of TRBD1. The CDR3 length is 15 residues. Germline CDR1 reads LGHDT; CDR2 reads YNNKEL (reference sequence). The CDR3 region is CASSPQPGGRETQYF.

V is TRBV15 and J is TRBJ1-2. Germline V CDR1 and CDR2: LNHNV, YYDKDF (reference sequence). This CDR3 spans 15 amino acids. CDR3 in amino acids: CATSRGDTGPARYTF.